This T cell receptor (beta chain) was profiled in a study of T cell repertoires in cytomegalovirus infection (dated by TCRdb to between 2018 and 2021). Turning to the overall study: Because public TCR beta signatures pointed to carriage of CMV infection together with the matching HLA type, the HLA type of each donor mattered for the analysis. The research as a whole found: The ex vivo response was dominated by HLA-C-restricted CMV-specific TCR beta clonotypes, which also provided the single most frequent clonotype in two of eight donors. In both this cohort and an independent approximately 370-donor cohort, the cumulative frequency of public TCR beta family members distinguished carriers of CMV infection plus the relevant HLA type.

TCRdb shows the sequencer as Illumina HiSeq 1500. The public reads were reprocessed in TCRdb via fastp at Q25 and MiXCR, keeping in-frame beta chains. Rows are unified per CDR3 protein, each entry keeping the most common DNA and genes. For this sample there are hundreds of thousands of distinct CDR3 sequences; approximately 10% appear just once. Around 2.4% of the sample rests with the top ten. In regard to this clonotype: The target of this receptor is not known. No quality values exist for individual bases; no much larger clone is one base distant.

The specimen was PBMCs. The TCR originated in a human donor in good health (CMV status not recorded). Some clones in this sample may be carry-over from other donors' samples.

The CDR3 sequence is CSARDLGLRETQYF. The nucleotide sequence reads as follows: TGCAGTGCTAGAGATCTCGGTCTTAGAGAGACCCAGTACTTC. In this chain, TRBV20-1 is recombined with TRBJ2-5; no D gene can be assigned with confidence. V is pared back by 0 bases and J by 4 bases, with 12 bases lying between the germline termini. The CDR3 sequence holds 14 residues, the cysteine and phenylalanine included. Left in the record is the CDR3 DNA by itself, 42 bases read in frame from the first base. CDR1 and CDR2 are read off the germline V gene (reference sequence) as DFQATT and SNEGSKA.